The 23 T cell receptor beta chains in this list originate from one sample, sequenced in a study of control samples from healthy donors and cancer patients. TCRdb's table, derived via immunoSEQ multiplex PCR, lists solely in-frame clones and lacks some. The table lists 200,000 to 250,000 clones, just under 95% of them singletons. Material for sequencing was blood. These receptors were collected from a man aged 50-59 years in good health.

This clone was seen a handful of times. DNA for the CDR3: TGTGCCAGCAGCTTGGAAAGTAATTCACCCCTCCACTTT. The encoded protein is CASSLESNSPLHF. V is TRBV5-4 and J is TRBJ1-6; no definite D call. This CDR3 spans 13 amino acids. With 0 bases removed from V and 6 bases from J, the gap between germline ends came to 4 bases. Germline V gene sequence: CDR1 SGHNT, CDR2 YYREEE (reference sequence).

The rearrangement uses TRBV2 and TRBJ2-2; 11 bases line up with TRBD2. After removal of 4 bases from V and 8 bases from J, the junction contained 6 bases not matched to a gene. Germline CDR1 is SNHLY and CDR2 is FYNNEI. The CDR3 spans 15 residues. The CDR3 sequence: CASSGSGGASGELFF. For the CDR3, the DNA is TGTGCCAGCAGTGGTAGCGGGGGGGCGTCAGGGGAGCTGTTTTTT.

The chain recombines TRBV7-5 with TRBJ1-5; the tabulated D call, TRBD1, remains unverified against the DNA. TRBV7-5 represents a pseudogene. CDR3 length equals 17 residues. CDR3 sequence (DNA): TGTGTCAGAAGTGCCTCAGAGCAGGAAGGTAGCAATCAGCCCCAGCATTTT. As protein: CVRSASEQEGSNQPQHF.

The V call is TRBV11-2, the J call TRBJ1-2; 9 nucleotides match TRBD1. V lost 5 bases and J lost 2; bases outside the gene matches: 3. This CDR3 spans 14 amino acids. Germline V lookup: CDR1 SGHAT, CDR2 FQNNGV. The CDR3, as DNA: TGTGCCAGCAGCCGGACAGGGGTGAACTATGGCTACACCTTC. Amino acid sequence: CASSRTGVNYGYTF.

This chain connects TRBV28 to TRBJ2-3; 8 bases fit TRBD2. Trimming took 3 bases from V and 6 from J; bases not matched to a gene: 11. Germline-derived CDR1 and CDR2 are MDHEN and SYDVKM. CDR3 length: 16 amino acids. The CDR3 region has the DNA TGTGCCAGCAGTTTGTCGAGTAGCGGGGCTTCGGATACGCAGTATTTT. Translating it yields CASSLSSSGASDTQYF.

As DNA, the CDR3 is TGTGCCAGTAGCTTATTTACAGTGAACACCGGGGAGCTGTTTTTT. This translates into CASSLFTVNTGELFF. The chain uses TRBV19 and TRBJ2-2; D gene ambiguous. CDR3 length equals 15 residues. Germline loops: CDR1 LNHDA, CDR2 SQIVND (reference sequence). Trimming took 6 bases from V and 1 from J, leaving 12 bases between them.

The J gene is TRBJ1-5, the V gene TRBV19, with D hard to call. V lost 5 bases and J 5 bases, leaving 10 bases between the germline ends. CDR1 is LNHDA, CDR2 SQIVND, per germline (reference sequence). This CDR3 has 13 residues. CDR3: CASSLSHDQPQHF. CDR3 in DNA: TGTGCCAGTAGTTTGTCTCATGATCAGCCCCAGCATTTT. Based on the CDR3 plus reference TRBV19 and TRBJ1-5, the full variable domain is DGGITQSPKYLFRKEGQNVTLSCEQNLNHDAMYWYRQDPGQGLRLIYYSQIVNDFQKGDIAEGYSVSREKKESFPLTVTSAQKNPTAFYLCASSLSHDQPQHFGDGTRLSIL.

V and J are TRBV24-1 and TRBJ1-2; D uncertain. This CDR3 spans 16 amino acids. The germline V gene encodes CDR1 KGHDR and CDR2 SFDVKD. The V gene lost 3 bases and the J gene lost 7 bases, with 20 bases spanning the gap. The CDR3 DNA is TGTGCCACCAGTGATCCCGGCATATACGGGCCTCTTGGCTACACCTTC. This encodes CATSDPGIYGPLGYTF.

The chain carries TRBV6-5 and TRBJ1-2; the D gene is possibly TRBD1 (6 bases). The germline CDR1 and CDR2 sequences are MNHEY and SVGAGI. The V end lost 6 bases, the J end lost 2 bases, and 10 bases lay between the germline ends. This CDR3 has 13 amino acids. The CDR3 spells CASSPQGNYGYTF. The DNA for the CDR3 is TGTGCCAGCAGCCCACAGGGAAACTATGGCTACACCTTC.

The CDR3 bases are TGTGCCAGCAGTTTATTGGGGAAACTGTTTTTT. Translated, it gives CASSLLGKLFF. V gene TRBV6-6 combines with J gene TRBJ1-4; D gene unclear. V lost 4 bases, J lost 11 bases, and 8 bases lay in between. The length of the CDR3 is 11 residues. The germline gives CDR1 MNHNY, CDR2 SVGAGI (reference sequence).

The genes are TRBV28 and TRBJ2-7; TRBD1 or TRBD2 may be the D gene (5 bases each). Between the trimmed V and J ends, which lost 8 bases and 7 bases, there was a span of 18 bases. This CDR3 contains 13 residues. Germline V gene data show CDR1 as MDHEN and CDR2 as SYDVKM. The CDR3 region is CASYSRTSGEQYF. The CDR3 DNA follows: TGTGCCAGCTACTCAAGGACATCGGGGGAGCAGTACTTC.

The chain employs TRBV5-1 and TRBJ2-7; D gene unclear. From germline, CDR1 is SGHRS and CDR2 YFSETQ. This CDR3 region has 14 residues. V lost 0 bases and J lost 4, with 11 bases in between. CDR3 nucleotide sequence: TGCGCCAGCAGCTTGGAGGGCGGCCCTTACGAGCAGTACTTC. Translated, it gives CASSLEGGPYEQYF.

This chain joins TRBV6-2 or TRBV6-3 and TRBJ1-1; 10 bases map to TRBD1. Trimming cost V 0 bases and J 4 bases; bases outside gene matches: 2. Germline V gene data show CDR1 as MNHEY and CDR2 as SVGEGT. CDR3 size: 15 residues. CDR3 in DNA: TGTGCCAGCAGTTACTCCCGGGACAGGGGCACTGAAGCTTTCTTT. Translation gives CASSYSRDRGTEAFF.

V gene TRBV7-2 combines with J gene TRBJ1-6, with 7 nucleotides matching TRBD1. The V gene's germline CDR1 is SGHTA and CDR2 FQGNSA. Germline trimming cut 2 bases from V and 8 bases from J; bases unmatched to any gene: 6. The CDR3 consists of 15 residues. This CDR3 is CASSLSRQGDSPLHF. The CDR3 DNA follows: TGTGCCAGCAGCTTAAGTCGACAGGGAGATTCACCCCTCCACTTT.

In its sample, this clone was seen once. The chain combines TRBV7-2 with TRBJ1-6; D may be TRBD1 (6 bases). Trimming stripped 4 bases from V and 5 bases from J, with 12 bases between. Germline V gene sequence: CDR1 SGHTA, CDR2 FQGNSA. This CDR3 is built from 15 residues. CDR3 sequence (DNA): TGTGCCAGCAGCTCCACAGGGCGGCATAATTCACCCCTCCACTTT. This codes for CASSSTGRHNSPLHF.

This clone was detected once. The V and J genes are TRBV5-1 and TRBJ2-3; unclear D gene. V shed 4 bases and J shed 0 bases, with 12 bases lying between them. Germline CDR1 and CDR2: SGHRS and YFSETQ. The CDR3 length is 15 residues. As DNA, the CDR3 is TGCGCCAGCAGCGCTGACGGGCGTAGCACAGATACGCAGTATTTT. This translates into CASSADGRSTDTQYF.

The CDR3 region is CASSQNYGQGEDGYTF. In DNA form, the CDR3 reads TGTGCCAGCTCACAGAATTACGGACAGGGGGAGGATGGCTACACCTTC. The chain recombines TRBV18 with TRBJ1-2; 10 nucleotides match TRBD1. This CDR3 is 16 amino acids long. Trimming at V came to 4 bases and at J to 6 bases, leaving 11 bases not matched to a gene. In germline, CDR1 is KGHSH, CDR2 LQKENI.

J is TRBJ2-3 and V is TRBV10-3, with a weak D call TRBD2 (7 bases). In germline, CDR1 is ENHRY, CDR2 SYGVKD. Trimming removed 4 bases from V and 6 bases from J, with 11 bases in between. The CDR3 consists of 13 residues. CDR3 region: CAISGGGGDTQYF. Written as DNA, the CDR3 is TGTGCCATCAGTGGAGGGGGAGGGGATACGCAGTATTTT.

The chain carries TRBV27 and TRBJ1-6, with D unclear. V lost 3 bases and J 5 bases, leaving 11 bases between the germline ends. The CDR3 loop spans 15 amino acids. The germline V gene has CDR1 MNHEY and CDR2 SMNVEV (reference sequence). The CDR3 sequence: CASSFWRGNNSPLHF. DNA for the CDR3: TGTGCCAGCAGTTTCTGGCGCGGCAATAATTCACCCCTCCACTTT.

This clone was detected only once. V usage is TRBV5-1 and J usage is TRBJ1-1; D gene ambiguous. There are 14 residues in the CDR3. V was shortened by 0 bases and J by 5 bases, with 11 bases between the two germline ends. Germline-derived CDR1 and CDR2 are SGHRS and YFSETQ. The CDR3 nucleotides are TGCGCCAGCAGCTTGGGTTGGGGAATGACTGAAGCTTTCTTT. Translating gives CASSLGWGMTEAFF.

A word on this clone: Other DNA sequences in this sample translate to the same CDR3. V usage is TRBV20-1 and J usage is TRBJ1-1; perhaps TRBD1 as D (6 bases). CDR1 DFQATT and CDR2 SNEGSKA come from the germline V gene (reference sequence). CDR3 length: 11 residues. V lost 6 bases, J lost 5 bases, and 10 bases lay in between. CDR3 bases: TGCAGTGCCTCACAGGGTACTGAAGCTTTCTTT. Translated: CSASQGTEAFF.

The chain is built from TRBV12-3 or TRBV12-4 and TRBJ2-1; TRBD1 might be the D (6 bases). The CDR3 is 13 amino acids. The V gene lost 5 bases and the J gene lost 10 bases, with 15 bases spanning the gap. CDR3 amino acids: CASSGPGHREQFF. CDR3 DNA sequence: TGTGCCAGCAGTGGACCGGGACATAGAGAGCAGTTCTTC.

This chain connects TRBV5-1 to TRBJ1-2; 7 nucleotides match TRBD1. The germline gives CDR1 SGHRS, CDR2 YFSETQ. V lost 2 bases to trimming and J lost 2 bases; unmatched junction nucleotides: 9. This CDR3 is 16 amino acids long. CDR3 amino acids: CASSLEGAGGNYGYTF. Written as DNA, the CDR3 is TGCGCCAGCAGCTTAGAGGGGGCAGGGGGAAACTATGGCTACACCTTC.